These 30 T cell receptor beta chains were sequenced from one sample in a study of blood T cells in healthy people across ages. PCR was performed a second time for roughly 7 to 11 cycles using a sample-barcoded 5' primer and a J-beta primer mix. TCRdb ran MiXCR on the 5' RACE reads and lists one entry per CDR3 protein. Of under 850,000 distinct CDR3 sequences listed, around 36% are singletons. Input material: blood. The receptors were sampled from a man aged 18 to 30 in good health.

The chain recombines TRBV9 with TRBJ2-7; 7 bases fit TRBD1. This CDR3 is built from 14 residues. The V and J ends lost 4 bases and 5 bases, in that order; junction bases with no gene match: 9. From germline, CDR1 is SGDLS and CDR2 YYNGEE. The CDR3 protein is CASSPRDRAHEQYF. Written as DNA, the CDR3 is TGTGCCAGCAGCCCCCGGGACAGAGCCCACGAGCAGTACTTC.

With regard to this clonotype: A much more abundant neighbour one base away suggests this may be a read error. The V call is TRBV28, the J call TRBJ1-2; TRBD1 agrees at 7 bases. V shed 7 bases and J 4 bases; nucleotides not matched to a gene: 9. The germline gives CDR1 MDHEN, CDR2 SYDVKM. CDR3 length equals 14 residues. The CDR3 bases are TGTGCCAGCAACACACCGGGACAGATCTATGGCTACACCTTC. This translates into CASNTPGQIYGYTF.

The chain uses TRBV6-1 and TRBJ2-1; TRBD2 agrees at 11 bases. TRBJ2-7 explains the end of the DNA better; the J call may be wrong. Per germline, CDR1 MNHNS and CDR2 SASEGT. This CDR3 has 17 residues. The CDR3 nucleotides are TGTGCCAGCAGTCCTTCCGGGACTAGCGGTTATTACAATGAGCAGTACTTC. Its protein is CASSPSGTSGYYNEQYF.

As regards this clonotype: This may arise from a read error, as a much more abundant clone is one base away. The chain combines TRBV29-1 with TRBJ2-5, with 7 bases identical to TRBD2. The J call is doubtful: the DNA matches TRBJ2-1 better. CDR3 length: 14 amino acids. The germline CDR1 and CDR2 sequences are SQVTM and ANQGSEA. In DNA, the CDR3 is TGCAGCGTTGAACCGGTCAGGGCGGGAGAGACCCAGTTCTTC. As protein: CSVEPVRAGETQFF.

As concerns this clonotype: A read error may produce the germline difference seen at one junction end. DNA for the CDR3: TGTGCCAACAGCTCCTATAGACGGGCCTACGAGCAGTACTTC. It yields the protein CANSSYRRAYEQYF. The chain links TRBV7-9 to TRBJ2-7, with no clear D. The germline V gene has CDR1 SEHNR and CDR2 FQNEAQ (reference sequence). The CDR3 is 14 residues long.

Only a few counts were recorded for this clonotype. The chain uses TRBV28 and TRBJ1-1; D uncertain. Trimming shortened V by 7 bases and J by 1 base, and 13 bases separated the two germline ends. Germline V gene lookup returns CDR1 MDHEN and CDR2 SYDVKM. This CDR3 has 14 amino acids. The DNA of the CDR3 is TGTGCCAGCACCCGGATGGGAGGGAACACTGAAGCTTTCTTT. It encodes CASTRMGGNTEAFF.

The chain links TRBV6-4 to TRBJ2-1; maybe TRBD2 (6 bases). Germline lookup yields CDR1 MRHNA and CDR2 SNTAGT. V was clipped by 0 bases and J by 7 bases, with 19 bases between them. There are 17 residues in the CDR3. The CDR3 DNA reads as TGTGCCAGCAGTGACTCATCAAAGTCCTCCCGGGGGAATGAGCAGTTCTTC. Amino acids: CASSDSSKSSRGNEQFF.

Details on this clonotype: Being one base from a much bigger clone, this may be a read error. The rearrangement links TRBV4-3 to TRBJ1-2; D call uncertain. Germline lookup yields CDR1 LGHNA and CDR2 YSLEER. The CDR3 has 13 residues. CDR3 in DNA: TGCGCCAGCAGCCAAGATAGCGTCTATGGCGACACCTTC. It specifies CASSQDSVYGDTF.

The chain has TRBV15 and TRBJ1-5; D unresolved. CDR1 LNHNV and CDR2 YYDKDF come from the germline V gene (reference sequence). There are 16 residues in the CDR3. Trimming pared 1 base from V and 10 bases from J, leaving 20 bases between. CDR3 loop: CATSRGGAASTQPQHF. CDR3 DNA sequence: TGTGCCACCAGCAGAGGGGGAGCGGCCTCGACCCAACCCCAGCATTTT.

The V and J genes are TRBV20-1 and TRBJ2-1, with 9 bases lining up with TRBD2. Germline V gene data show CDR1 as DFQATT and CDR2 as SNEGSKA (reference sequence). This CDR3 region has 14 residues. After removal of 5 bases from V and 7 bases from J, the junction contained 9 bases not matched to a gene. For the CDR3, the DNA is TGCAGTGCTCCCCCGAGCGGGGGGTTGAATGAGCAGTTCTTC. Protein sequence: CSAPPSGGLNEQFF.

The chain joins TRBV5-1 to TRBJ2-1, with a weak D call TRBD2 (5 bases). Trimming stripped 4 bases from V and 5 bases from J, with 13 bases between. The CDR3 consists of 14 residues. Germline V gives CDR1 SGHRS, CDR2 YFSETQ. Here the CDR3 DNA reads TGCGCCAGCAGCCGCCCGGACGGGAACAATGAGCAGTTCTTC. Residues: CASSRPDGNNEQFF.

V and J are TRBV7-2 and TRBJ2-1; possibly TRBD2 for D (7 bases). The assigned J gene may be wrong: the sequence end matches TRBJ2-7 better. The CDR3 covers 14 residues. The V gene's germline CDR1 is SGHTA and CDR2 FQGNSA. The CDR3 region is CASRRPGGGNEQYF. The CDR3 region has the DNA TGTGCCAGCAGGAGACCCGGCGGGGGCAATGAGCAGTACTTC.

This clonotype was seen only a few times. The gene calls are TRBV29-1 and TRBJ1-5, with D hard to call. With 6 bases removed from V and 7 bases from J, the gap between germline ends came to 16 bases. Per the germline V gene, CDR1 is SQVTM and CDR2 is ANQGSEA. The CDR3 contains 13 residues. The CDR3 nucleotides read TGCAGCGTGAGAGGGAGTGGAGGGCAGCCCCAGCATTTT. Protein product: CSVRGSGGQPQHF.

Concerning this clonotype: A much larger clone is a single base away; this may be a read error. The chain links TRBV28 to TRBJ2-3, with D maybe TRBD2 (5 bases). V was trimmed by 6 bases and J by 4 bases, leaving 14 bases between them. The germline V gene has CDR1 MDHEN and CDR2 SYDVKM. The CDR3 extends over 14 amino acids. CDR3 nucleotides: TGTGCCAGCAGCCGGCGAGCGGTCCCAGATACGCAGTATTTT. Translation: CASSRRAVPDTQYF. Using reference TRBV28 and TRBJ2-3 for the parts outside the CDR3, the full variable domain is DVKVTQSSRYLVKRTGEKVFLECVQDMDHENMFWYRQDPGLGLRLIYFSYDVKMKEKGDIPEGYSVSREKKERFSLILESASTNQTSMYLCASSRRAVPDTQYFGPGTRLTVL.

This clonotype was found many times. The chain uses TRBV4-3 and TRBJ2-1; D unresolved. The CDR3 runs to 13 residues. CDR1 LGHNA and CDR2 YSLEER come from the germline V gene. V was trimmed by 8 bases and J by 0 bases, leaving 8 bases between them. DNA of the CDR3: TGCGCCAGCGGGCAATTCTCCTACAATGAGCAGTTCTTC. It encodes CASGQFSYNEQFF.

The genes are TRBV5-4 and TRBJ2-2; 9 positions match TRBD1. CDR3 length equals 15 residues. The germline V gene has CDR1 SGHNT and CDR2 YYREEE (reference sequence). Trimming removed 4 bases from V and 8 bases from J; junction bases left unmatched: 9. Here the CDR3 reads CASSPGTGRRGELFF. CDR3 DNA sequence: TGTGCCAGCAGCCCCGGGACAGGGCGGAGAGGGGAGCTGTTTTTT.

In its sample, this clonotype was seen a few times. The rearrangement links TRBV4-3 to TRBJ1-1; D unresolved. The CDR3 is 15 residues long. Trimming took off 5 bases at V and 1 base at J, with 14 bases between the two ends. Looked up from germline, CDR1 is LGHNA and CDR2 is YSLEER. The CDR3 coding sequence is TGCGCCAGCAGCTTTGATCGGTGGGCGAACACTGAAGCTTTCTTT. This codes for CASSFDRWANTEAFF.

The count of this clonotype is one. J is TRBJ2-3 and V is TRBV5-5, with 15 bases matching TRBD2. V shed 2 bases and J 6 bases; nucleotides not matched to a gene: 4. CDR1 is SGHKS and CDR2 is YYEKEE in the germline V gene (reference sequence). CDR3 length equals 16 residues. The chain's CDR3 is CASSFGLAGGLDTQYF. DNA of the CDR3: TGTGCCAGCAGCTTTGGACTAGCGGGGGGGCTTGATACGCAGTATTTT.

This clonotype was seen only a few times. The junction differs from germline at one of its ends, possibly a read error. V and J are TRBV7-2 and TRBJ1-2; the D gene is possibly TRBD1 (6 bases). The CDR3 spans 15 residues. The germline V gene has CDR1 SGHTA and CDR2 FQGNSA. The CDR3 spells CASSLQTGNNYDYTF. CDR3 nucleotide sequence: TGTGCCAGCAGCTTGCAGACAGGCAATAACTATGACTACACCTTC.

V is TRBV5-6 and J is TRBJ1-5; 10 bases fit TRBD1. This CDR3 has 16 amino acids. The J segment lost 5 bases and the V segment lost 3 bases, leaving 8 bases of the junction unmatched. Germline V gene sequence: CDR1 SGHDT, CDR2 YYEEEE. The CDR3 nucleotides read TGTGCCAGCAGCTCCCAGGACAGGGGGGAGGATCAGCCCCAGCATTTT. Translated: CASSSQDRGEDQPQHF.

There are a few counts of this clonotype. V gene TRBV29-1 combines with J gene TRBJ1-1; D might be TRBD1 (6 bases). Germline lookup yields CDR1 SQVTM and CDR2 ANQGSEA. CDR3 length equals 12 residues. V was clipped by 6 bases and J by 3 bases, with 11 bases between them. This chain's CDR3 is CSVTGFYTEAFF. The CDR3 DNA sequence: TGCAGCGTCACAGGGTTCTACACTGAAGCTTTCTTT.

Concerning this clonotype: A much larger clone differs by one base, so this may be a read error. The V gene is TRBV4-3, the J gene TRBJ2-4; 7 positions agree with TRBD2. Per germline, CDR1 LGHNA and CDR2 YSLEER. Losses at the gene ends were 4 bases for V and 1 base for J; bases not matched to a gene: 1. This CDR3 is built from 14 residues. The CDR3 protein is CASSPGGAKNIQYF. As DNA, the CDR3 is TGCGCCAGCAGCCCCGGGGGGGCCAAAAACATTCAGTACTTC.

Concerning this clonotype itself: This clone may be a read error of a much larger clone one base away. The chain carries TRBV6-5 and TRBJ2-4; 11 bases are shared with TRBD2. Germline CDR1 is MNHEY and CDR2 is SVGAGI. This CDR3 is built from 14 residues. CDR3 sequence reads: CAGSPSGGLPSQYF. In nucleotides, the CDR3 is TGTGCCGGCAGCCCTAGCGGGGGGCTGCCCTCGCAGTACTTC.

Only a few counts were recorded for this clonotype. V is TRBV28 and J is TRBJ2-3, with D maybe TRBD2 (7 bases). The CDR3 has 16 amino acids. Germline assignment: CDR1 MDHEN and CDR2 SYDVKM. Trimming cost V 4 bases and J 1 base, with 15 bases left between them. CDR3 region: CASSSPGGLGTDTQYF. The CDR3 coding sequence is TGTGCCAGCAGTTCCCCGGGGGGCTTGGGCACAGATACGCAGTATTTT.

V and J are TRBV9 and TRBJ2-5; D uncertain. The CDR3 sequence is 15 residues long. Trimming took 3 bases from V and 3 from J, leaving 15 bases between them. The germline V gene has CDR1 SGDLS and CDR2 YYNGEE. This CDR3 is CASSAMGFPKETQYF. The CDR3 nucleotides are TGTGCCAGCAGCGCCATGGGATTTCCAAAAGAGACCCAGTACTTC.

The chain has TRBV27 and TRBJ2-7; 10 bases line up with TRBD1. Germline lookup yields CDR1 MNHEY and CDR2 SMNVEV (reference sequence). The CDR3 runs 15 residues. V was clipped by 6 bases and J by 3 bases; unmatched bases: 8. CDR3: CASRDPGQGFYEQYF. CDR3 in DNA: TGTGCCAGCAGGGATCCGGGACAGGGGTTCTACGAGCAGTACTTC.

In this sample, this clonotype turned up a few times. This rearrangement joins TRBV5-1 to TRBJ2-1; 7 nucleotides line up with TRBD1. Losses at the gene ends were 5 bases for V and 8 bases for J; bases not matched to a gene: 10. The germline V gene has CDR1 SGHRS and CDR2 YFSETQ. This CDR3 is built from 14 residues. Written as DNA, the CDR3 is TGCGCCAGCAGATCCGGGACAGCGATCCATGAGCAGTTCTTC. Protein sequence: CASRSGTAIHEQFF.

This chain connects TRBV3-1 to TRBJ1-1; 7 bases map to TRBD1. The V gene's germline CDR1 is LGHDT and CDR2 YNNKEL (reference sequence). The V gene end was trimmed by 4 bases and the J gene end by 6 bases; junction bases not matched to a gene: 17. CDR3 length equals 17 residues. The CDR3 sequence: CASSPTHRAGGAAEAFF. CDR3 bases: TGTGCCAGCAGCCCCACCCACCGGGCAGGGGGTGCAGCTGAAGCTTTCTTT.

This clonotype was picked up a small number of times. The chain recombines TRBV12-3 or TRBV12-4 with TRBJ2-2; 10 nucleotides agree with TRBD1. CDR3 length equals 14 residues. V gave up 7 bases and J gave up 6 bases; unmatched junction bases: 5. This chain's CDR3 is CASISGQGAGELFF. In nucleotides, the CDR3 is TGTGCCAGCATTTCTGGACAGGGGGCCGGGGAGCTGTTTTTT.

This sequence joins TRBV20-1 and TRBJ2-5; unclear D gene. From germline, CDR1 is DFQATT and CDR2 SNEGSKA (reference sequence). This CDR3 has 12 residues. The CDR3 DNA reads as TGCAGGGTCCGTGGAGCGCCCAATGAGCAGTACTTC. It specifies CRVRGAPNEQYF.